These T cell receptor beta chains were read from a single sample in a study of Graves' ophthalmopathy and Graves' hyperthyroidism. Each CDR3 protein gets one entry after TCRdb re-called the multiplex PCR reads with MiXCR. In the table there are about 590,000 distinct CDR3 sequences, roughly 39% of which are singletons. The sample taken for sequencing was peripheral blood or thyroid tissue (not recorded which). The receptors here all came from an adult man with Graves' hyperthyroidism. CDR3s include the opening cysteine and the closing phenylalanine or tryptophan. A D gene is named only where the DNA matches it firmly. Clone size is shown for a subset of rows, as once, few, many or a class of expanded clone.

d_call | clone_size | j_call | v_call | cdr3_nt | cdr3_aa
TRBD1 | many | TRBJ2-2 | TRBV10-2 | TGCGCCAGCACCTCGGGACAGGGGGGTACCGGGGAGCTGTTTTTT | CASTSGQGGTGELFF
NA | many | TRBJ2-7 | TRBV29-1 | TGCAGCGTTGAAGATCCAGGGCCCGAGCAGTACTTC | CSVEDPGPEQYF
TRBD2 | few | TRBJ2-2 | TRBV5-4 | TGTGCCAGCAGCGCCGGGACCGGGGGGAGGACCGGGGAGCTGTTTTTT | CASSAGTGGRTGELFF
TRBD2 | once | TRBJ2-7 | TRBV29-1 | TGCAGCGTTGATCAGACTAGCGGGAGTTCTTATTCCTACGAGCAGTACTTC | CSVDQTSGSSYSYEQYF
TRBD1 | many | TRBJ2-5 | TRBV7-2 | TGTGCCAGCAGCCCACAACAGGGGAGTCGAGAGACCCAGTACTTC | CASSPQQGSRETQYF
NA | NA | TRBJ1-1 | TRBV19 | TGTGCCAGTAGTATCGGACAGACGAGCACTGAAGCTTTCTTT | CASSIGQTSTEAFF
NA | NA | TRBJ1-5 | TRBV20-1 | TGCAGTGCTAGTCTGGACATCGGGGGGCAATTCTACAATGAGCATTTT | CSASLDIGGQFYNEHF
TRBD2 | NA | TRBJ2-7 | TRBV7-9 | TGTGCCAGCAGCCCCGGGACTAGCGGGAGTTATAGGGCGTCCGAGCAGTACTTC | CASSPGTSGSYRASEQYF
NA | NA | TRBJ2-5 | TRBV2 | TGTGCCAGCAGCACTGCCCCGCCCGGACAAGAGACCCAGTACTTC | CASSTAPPGQETQYF
NA | many | TRBJ2-2 | TRBV7-9 | TGTGCCAGCTCTAGCAGGTCGAACACCGGGGAGCTGTTTTTT | CASSSRSNTGELFF
TRBD2 | NA | TRBJ2-5 | TRBV2 | TGTGCCAGCAGTACTAGCGGGCAGCCTGGAGTGACCCAGTACTTC | CASSTSGQPGVTQYF
NA | many | TRBJ1-2 | TRBV6-5 | TGTGCCAGCAGGACCGGGACTGATTATGGCTACACCTTC | CASRTGTDYGYTF
NA | many | TRBJ1-6 | TRBV6-1 | TGTGCCAGCAATCGCAACTCCTATAATTCACCCCTCCACTTT | CASNRNSYNSPLHF
TRBD1 | many | TRBJ1-6 | TRBV6-5 | TGTGCCAGCAGTCCTGGGACAGGGATTTATTCACCCCTCCACTTT | CASSPGTGIYSPLHF
NA | once | TRBJ1-3 | TRBV30 | TGTGCCTGGAGGCGGGAGTTGGCTGGAAACACCATATATTTT | CAWRRELAGNTIYF
TRBD1 | many | TRBJ2-7 | TRBV19 | TGTGCCAGTAGGGAGCCGGGACAGGGGAACGAGCAGTACTTC | CASREPGQGNEQYF
NA | NA | TRBJ2-6 | TRBV9 | TGTGCCAGCAGCGCCCGACCAGGACAGACTTTC | CASSARPGQTF
TRBD1 | many | TRBJ2-7 | TRBV20-1 | TGCAGTGCTACCGGGACAGGGGTTTACGAGCAGTACTTC | CSATGTGVYEQYF
NA | few | TRBJ2-2 | TRBV20-1 | TGCAGTGCTAGAGAACCAAACACCGGGGAGCTGTTTTTT | CSAREPNTGELFF
TRBD2 | NA | TRBJ2-3 | TRBV7-6 | TGTGCCAGCAGCCCCGACGCTAGCGGGAGGGCCGCAGATACGCAGTATTTT | CASSPDASGRAADTQYF
NA | many | TRBJ1-2 | TRBV7-9 | TGTGCCAGCAGCTCCCAAGGAACAGGGATTGATGGCTACACCTTC | CASSSQGTGIDGYTF
NA | NA | TRBJ2-5 | TRBV24-1 | TGTGCCAGCAGTGGATCGTGGGGGCAAGAGACCCAGTACTTC | CASSGSWGQETQYF
NA | few | TRBJ2-5 | TRBV24-1 | TGTGCCACCAGTGATCACAAGGAGACCCAGTACTTC | CATSDHKETQYF
TRBD2 | NA | TRBJ2-5 | TRBV9 | TGCGCCAGCAGCGTAGGGACTAGCGGGAGTGCCCAGTACTTC | CASSVGTSGSAQYF
NA | few | TRBJ1-4 | TRBV6-1 | TGTGCCGGATGGGACGGCAATGAAAAACTGTTTTTT | CAGWDGNEKLFF
NA | medium-sized | TRBJ2-6 | TRBV6-4 | TGTGCCAGCAGTTCGACTCCAGGGTCTGGGGCCAACGTCCTGACTTTC | CASSSTPGSGANVLTF
TRBD1 | NA | TRBJ1-2 | TRBV7-9 | TGTGCCAGCAGCTGGGGACAGGGTGACGACTATGGCTACACCTTC | CASSWGQGDDYGYTF
NA | few | TRBJ1-2 | TRBV7-6 | TGTGCCAGCAGCTTAGGTCCCGGGGGAGGCTACACCTTC | CASSLGPGGGYTF
TRBD1 | many | TRBJ2-7 | TRBV2 | TGTGCCAGGGAGAGACAGGGGGATCCCTACGAGCAGTACTTC | CARERQGDPYEQYF
NA | NA | TRBJ1-5 | TRBV20-1 | TGCAGTGCTAGGGGGGGCAGGGACGATCAGCCCCAGCATTTT | CSARGGRDDQPQHF
TRBD2 | NA | TRBJ2-1 | TRBV2 | TGTGCCAGCAGTTTATTGGGGCGGGGGGGCAGAGAGCAGTTCTTC | CASSLLGRGGREQFF